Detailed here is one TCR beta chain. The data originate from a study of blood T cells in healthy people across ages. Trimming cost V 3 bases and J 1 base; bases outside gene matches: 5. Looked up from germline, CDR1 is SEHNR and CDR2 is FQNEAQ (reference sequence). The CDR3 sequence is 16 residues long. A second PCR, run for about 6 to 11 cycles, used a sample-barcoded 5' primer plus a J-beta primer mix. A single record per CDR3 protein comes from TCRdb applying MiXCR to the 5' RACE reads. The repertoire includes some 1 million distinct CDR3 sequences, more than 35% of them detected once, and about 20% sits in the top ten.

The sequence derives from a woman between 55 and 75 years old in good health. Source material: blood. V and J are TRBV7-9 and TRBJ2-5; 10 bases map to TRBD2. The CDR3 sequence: CASSFPAGGGQETQYF. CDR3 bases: TGTGCCAGCAGCTTTCCAGCGGGAGGGGGCCAAGAGACCCAGTACTTC. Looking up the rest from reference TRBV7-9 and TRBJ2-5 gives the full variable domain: DTGVSQNPRHKITKRGQNVTFRCDPISEHNRLYWYRQTLGQGPEFLTYFQNEAQLEKSRLLSDRFSAERPKGSFSTLEIQRTEQGDSAMYLCASSFPAGGGQETQYFGPGTRLLVL.